One TCR beta chain is described in this entry. This clonotype was recorded once. The clone's antigen remains unknown. No quality values exist for individual bases; no much larger clone is one base distant. These data belong to a study of blood T cells in healthy people across ages (dated by TCRdb to between 2014 and 2017). For the study in its entirety: In model experiments, roughly one uniquely barcoded TCR beta cDNA molecule per two T cells was captured by template switching. Age-related changes in TCR beta repertoire diversity were measured in the study by deep sequencing normalized with unique cDNA molecular identifiers. Donors were grouped into four age groups: young (average roughly 17 years), middle-aged (about 38), aged (about 60) and long-lived (over 80). To avoid experimental bias, donors of different ages were spread randomly across the sequencing lanes. Two additional independent replicas of 1 million unique cDNA reads from the same blood draw were analyzed for two donors (one aged 18 to 30 and one aged 80 or older). On the study overall, not on this receptor specifically: Because the CMV infection status of the donors was unknown, age-related changes in expanded clonotypes may potentially have been confounded. Compared with the aged group, the long-lived group had more naive CD4+ T cells, fewer expanded clones and increased TCR diversity, a pattern suggesting age selection. Estimates of total diversity from one million sequenced T cells were regarded as lower bounds and underestimates. As age increased, observed TCR beta diversity per million T cells dropped in a roughly linear way, and a significant reduction was already evident by age 40. Conclusive comparison of naive and antigen-experienced compartments was prevented by the profiling of bulk unsorted PBMCs. The percentage of naive T cells measured by flow cytometry correlated strongly with observed TCR beta diversity.

The 35 to 40 donors, aged about 6 to 95 years, were systemically healthy Caucasian individuals from Russia. Each donor gave approximately 9.3 milliliters of peripheral blood, collected into EDTA-treated Vacutainer tubes. Ficoll-Paque density-gradient centrifugation was used to isolate PBMCs, with at least 6.5 million per sample. Trizol reagent was used to extract total RNA from PBMCs, with at least 6 micrograms per sample. For every donor, flow cytometry on a PBMC aliquot measured the percentage of naive CD45RAhigh/CD27high T cells. Inclusive of the bounding cysteine and phenylalanine, the CDR3 is 17 residues long. Of the read, only the CDR3 DNA is kept; its 51 bases are in frame from base 1. V is pruned by 5 bases and J by 3 bases, leaving 12 bases of the junction without a gene match. Looking up the germline V gene yields CDR1 MGHRA and CDR2 YSYEKL. Library generation was performed with 5' RACE. TCRdb shows the sequencer as Illumina HiSeq 2500. A second PCR of about 6 to 11 cycles was performed with a sample-barcoded 5' primer and a J-beta primer mix. Each TCR beta cDNA molecule received a unique molecular identifier from a template-switch 5' adaptor carrying 12 random nucleotides. Each sample yielded at least 2.5 million CDR3-containing paired-end reads. All of the RNA was converted into first-strand cDNA using the Mint cDNA synthesis kit, with a TRBC-specific oligonucleotide serving as the primer. Following uracil-DNA glycosylase treatment, a first 18-cycle PCR with universal primers M1SS and BC2_uni_R was performed on all cDNA. The authors processed their data as follows. For normalization, 1 million high-quality reads were randomly selected from each sample, with every read carrying a distinct molecular identifier. Instead of being binned into consensus sequences, reads with shared molecular identifiers were discarded. MiTCR, with a Q25 quality threshold and the strictest error-elimination algorithm, was used for CDR3 identification, clonotype clustering and error correction. A nonparametric unseen species model using Euler transformation provided a lower-bound estimate of total TCR beta diversity. Through fastp at Q25 and MiXCR, TCRdb rebuilt clones from the public reads, retaining in-frame beta chains. Each entry is one CDR3 protein sequence, shown with its most common DNA and genes. What appears here as the V and J calls and clone size reflects TCRdb's work, not the paper's. This sample gives around 970,000 distinct CDR3 sequences in total; around 54% of them show up just once. The ten largest clones add up to 20% to 25% of the sample.

Material: blood. In this chain, TRBV4-1 is recombined with TRBJ2-3; TRBD2 fits 9 bases in the junction. The receptor's source is a woman in her sixties or seventies in good health. The DNA sequence is TGCGCCAGCAGCTCCCGGGGTAGCGGGAGAAAAACAGATACGCAGTATTTT. This codes for CASSSRGSGRKTDTQYF.